The rows below give T cell receptor beta chains drawn from one sample of a study of CD8+ T cells in alopecia areata. The assay was immunoSEQ multiplex PCR, and TCRdb's table has in-frame clones only and misses some. In the table there are 150,000 to 200,000 clones, approximately 50% of which are singletons. The specimen was CD8+ T cells sorted from blood, collected at week 52, from a patient treated with tofacitinib. The receptors derive from a human donor with alopecia areata. Each CDR3 is given with its conserved first and last residue. Fields, in order: D gene, V gene, J gene, clone size, CDR3 DNA, CDR3 protein. A D gene is named only where the DNA matches it firmly. Expanded clones get a size class; other rows say once, few or many, or leave the size out.

d_call: .
v_call: TRBV4-1
j_call: TRBJ2-1
clone_size: few
cdr3_nt: TGCGCCAGCAGCCTACAGAGAGTCGAGGGGGAGCAGTTCTTC
cdr3_aa: CASSLQRVEGEQFF

d_call: .
v_call: TRBV2
j_call: TRBJ2-6
clone_size: .
cdr3_nt: TGTGCCAGCAGTGATGGGGGTACTCACTCTGGGGCCAACGTCCTGACTTTC
cdr3_aa: CASSDGGTHSGANVLTF

d_call: .
v_call: TRBV6-5
j_call: TRBJ2-7
clone_size: .
cdr3_nt: TGTGCCAGCAGTTACGGGCAGCCCTACGAGCAGTACTTC
cdr3_aa: CASSYGQPYEQYF

d_call: .
v_call: TRBV27
j_call: TRBJ2-7
clone_size: .
cdr3_nt: TGTGCCAGCAGTTTAGACGGGACCTACGAGCAGTACTTC
cdr3_aa: CASSLDGTYEQYF

d_call: TRBD1
v_call: TRBV7-2
j_call: TRBJ1-2
clone_size: .
cdr3_nt: TGTGCCAGCAGCTTAGGGGGGACAGGGAGATATGGCTACACCTTC
cdr3_aa: CASSLGGTGRYGYTF

d_call: .
v_call: TRBV5-4
j_call: TRBJ1-1
clone_size: .
cdr3_nt: TGTGCCAGCAGCCGCGGGGGGAACACTGAAGCTTTCTTT
cdr3_aa: CASSRGGNTEAFF

d_call: .
v_call: TRBV11-3
j_call: TRBJ2-2
clone_size: .
cdr3_nt: TGTGCCAGCAGCCCTAACACCGGGGAGCTGTTTTTT
cdr3_aa: CASSPNTGELFF

d_call: .
v_call: TRBV6-5
j_call: TRBJ1-2
clone_size: .
cdr3_nt: TGTGCCAGCAGCGCAACAGAAGGGATGTGGGGCTACACCTTC
cdr3_aa: CASSATEGMWGYTF

d_call: .
v_call: TRBV5-1
j_call: TRBJ2-6
clone_size: .
cdr3_nt: TGCGCCAGCAGCTTTGCAGGTGGGGTCAACGTCCTGACTTTC
cdr3_aa: CASSFAGGVNVLTF

d_call: TRBD1
v_call: TRBV27
j_call: TRBJ1-2
clone_size: .
cdr3_nt: TGTGCCAGCAGTTTCCTGTCCGGGACAGGGATTACGGGCTACACCTTC
cdr3_aa: CASSFLSGTGITGYTF

d_call: .
v_call: TRBV6-6
j_call: TRBJ2-5
clone_size: few
cdr3_nt: TGTGCCAGCAGTTACGCGGGACAACAAGAGACCCAGTACTTC
cdr3_aa: CASSYAGQQETQYF

d_call: .
v_call: TRBV7-3
j_call: TRBJ2-3
clone_size: .
cdr3_nt: TGTGCCAGCCAGGGAGCGGCGACCACAGATACGCAGTATTTT
cdr3_aa: CASQGAATTDTQYF

d_call: .
v_call: TRBV19
j_call: TRBJ2-5
clone_size: .
cdr3_nt: TGTGCCAGTAGTCCGACCCAATGGGAGACCCAGTACTTC
cdr3_aa: CASSPTQWETQYF

d_call: .
v_call: TRBV7-9
j_call: TRBJ1-1
clone_size: .
cdr3_nt: TGTGCCAGCAGCTTACCCGTGAACACTGAAGCTTTCTTT
cdr3_aa: CASSLPVNTEAFF

d_call: .
v_call: TRBV9
j_call: TRBJ2-1
clone_size: .
cdr3_nt: TGTGCCAGCAGCGTAGGGGTCTACTCCTACAATGAGCAGTTCTTC
cdr3_aa: CASSVGVYSYNEQFF

d_call: TRBD2
v_call: TRBV11-2
j_call: TRBJ2-5
clone_size: few
cdr3_nt: TGTGCCAGCAGCTCCTTAGCGGGGGGGCCGGAGACCCAGTACTTC
cdr3_aa: CASSSLAGGPETQYF

d_call: .
v_call: TRBV11-2
j_call: TRBJ2-5
clone_size: .
cdr3_nt: TGTGCCAGCAGCCCATTGGCCGGGACGGTAGGAGAGACCCAGTACTTC
cdr3_aa: CASSPLAGTVGETQYF

d_call: .
v_call: TRBV25-1
j_call: TRBJ1-1
clone_size: .
cdr3_nt: TGTGCCAGCAGTGAAGGCCAGGACAGCCTTGGAGAGGTGGCTTTCTTT
cdr3_aa: CASSEGQDSLGEVAFF

d_call: TRBD2
v_call: TRBV7-9
j_call: TRBJ2-7
clone_size: once
cdr3_nt: TGTGCCAGCAGCTCTGGACTAGCGGGGCAGCTCCACGAGCAGTACTTC
cdr3_aa: CASSSGLAGQLHEQYF

d_call: .
v_call: TRBV6-1
j_call: TRBJ1-5
clone_size: few
cdr3_nt: TGTGCCAGCAGTCCCGATGATATTCAGCCCCAGCATTTT
cdr3_aa: CASSPDDIQPQHF

d_call: .
v_call: TRBV4-1
j_call: TRBJ2-1
clone_size: .
cdr3_nt: TGCGCCAGCAGCCAAGACCTTAGGGAGCAGTTCTTC
cdr3_aa: CASSQDLREQFF

d_call: TRBD1
v_call: TRBV6-6
j_call: TRBJ2-1
clone_size: .
cdr3_nt: TGTGCCAGCAGGGAACCGGGACAGGGGATAAATGAGCAGTTCTTC
cdr3_aa: CASREPGQGINEQFF

d_call: TRBD1
v_call: TRBV7-2
j_call: TRBJ2-1
clone_size: .
cdr3_nt: TGTGCCAGCAGTACCTCTGGGTGGACAGGGGCCAATGAGCAGTTCTTC
cdr3_aa: CASSTSGWTGANEQFF

d_call: .
v_call: TRBV13
j_call: TRBJ1-2
clone_size: .
cdr3_nt: TGTGCCAGCAGCCCTCAGACGGGGGATGGCTACACCTTC
cdr3_aa: CASSPQTGDGYTF

d_call: TRBD2
v_call: TRBV4-2
j_call: TRBJ2-2
clone_size: .
cdr3_nt: TGTGCCAGCAGCTTTAGCGGGGGGGCGAACACCGGGGAGCTGTTTTTT
cdr3_aa: CASSFSGGANTGELFF

d_call: .
v_call: TRBV23-1
j_call: TRBJ1-5
clone_size: few
cdr3_nt: TGCGCCAGCAGTCAAAAGGGTCGGAGCAATCAGCCCCAGCATTTT
cdr3_aa: CASSQKGRSNQPQHF

d_call: .
v_call: TRBV6-1
j_call: TRBJ1-2
clone_size: .
cdr3_nt: TGTGCCAGCAGTGTACAGGGAAACTATGGCTACACCTTC
cdr3_aa: CASSVQGNYGYTF

d_call: .
v_call: TRBV6-1
j_call: TRBJ1-4
clone_size: .
cdr3_nt: TGTGCCAGCAGTGGAGTCAGGGCCTCTACTTGGGAAAAACTGTTTTTT
cdr3_aa: CASSGVRASTWEKLFF

d_call: .
v_call: TRBV5-1
j_call: TRBJ1-1
clone_size: .
cdr3_nt: TGCGCCAGCAGCCCCACTATGAACACTGAAGCTTTCTTT
cdr3_aa: CASSPTMNTEAFF

d_call: .
v_call: TRBV29-1
j_call: TRBJ2-2
clone_size: few
cdr3_nt: TGCAGCGTTGAAGCGCAGGGGACCAAGAACACCGGGGAGCTGTTTTTT
cdr3_aa: CSVEAQGTKNTGELFF

d_call: TRBD1
v_call: TRBV7-2
j_call: TRBJ1-2
clone_size: many
cdr3_nt: TGTGCCAGCAGCTTGGGCTTAGACAGGGACTATGGCTACACCTTC
cdr3_aa: CASSLGLDRDYGYTF

d_call: .
v_call: TRBV6-5
j_call: TRBJ1-2
clone_size: few
cdr3_nt: TGTGCCAGCAGTTCTGGTTTAGGCGGCTACACCTTC
cdr3_aa: CASSSGLGGYTF

d_call: TRBD2
v_call: TRBV11-2
j_call: TRBJ2-3
clone_size: few
cdr3_nt: TGTGCCAGCAGCCTCGTCGGGGGGGGTGATACGCAGTATTTT
cdr3_aa: CASSLVGGGDTQYF

d_call: .
v_call: TRBV11-2
j_call: TRBJ2-7
clone_size: .
cdr3_nt: TGTGCCAGCAGCCCCCGGAGGGAGGACTTTACCTACGAGCAGTACTTC
cdr3_aa: CASSPRREDFTYEQYF

d_call: .
v_call: TRBV7-9
j_call: TRBJ2-4
clone_size: .
cdr3_nt: TGTGCCAGCAGCTTTAATGGGGCCAAAAACATTCAGTACTTC
cdr3_aa: CASSFNGAKNIQYF

d_call: .
v_call: TRBV29-1
j_call: TRBJ2-2
clone_size: .
cdr3_nt: TGCAGCGTTAGGGGCCGCGACACCGGGGAGCTGTTTTTT
cdr3_aa: CSVRGRDTGELFF

d_call: .
v_call: TRBV27
j_call: TRBJ2-1
clone_size: .
cdr3_nt: TGTGCCAGCAGTTTAATCATTGGAAGTTGGGAGCAGTTCTTC
cdr3_aa: CASSLIIGSWEQFF

d_call: TRBD2
v_call: TRBV30
j_call: TRBJ2-7
clone_size: many
cdr3_nt: TGTGCCTGGAGTGTCGACCCCGCGGGGGGCCGAATCGACGAGCAGTACTTC
cdr3_aa: CAWSVDPAGGRIDEQYF

d_call: TRBD2
v_call: TRBV6-4
j_call: TRBJ2-1
clone_size: .
cdr3_nt: TGTGCCAGCAGTGGGGGGGAGGGTGAGCAGTTCTTC
cdr3_aa: CASSGGEGEQFF

d_call: TRBD2
v_call: TRBV13
j_call: TRBJ2-7
clone_size: .
cdr3_nt: TGTGCCAGCAGCTCCCGGGGGGGGGCCCTGACCTACGAGCAGTACTTC
cdr3_aa: CASSSRGGALTYEQYF

d_call: .
v_call: TRBV13
j_call: TRBJ1-2
clone_size: few
cdr3_nt: TGTGCCAGCAGCTTAGGTAGCAGGGACGTCTATGGCTACACCTTC
cdr3_aa: CASSLGSRDVYGYTF

d_call: .
v_call: TRBV2
j_call: TRBJ1-1
clone_size: .
cdr3_nt: TGTGCCAGCAGTGGTCCCACAGGGTTGAACACTGAAGCTTTCTTT
cdr3_aa: CASSGPTGLNTEAFF

d_call: .
v_call: TRBV6-1
j_call: TRBJ1-1
clone_size: .
cdr3_nt: TGTGCCAGCAGTGAAGGCCCCAGAATGGTGTACATAGCTTTCTTT
cdr3_aa: CASSEGPRMVYIAFF

d_call: TRBD2
v_call: TRBV9
j_call: TRBJ2-5
clone_size: few
cdr3_nt: TGTGCCAGCAGCGCGGGGGGAGCATACGGGGAGACCCAGTACTTC
cdr3_aa: CASSAGGAYGETQYF

d_call: TRBD1
v_call: TRBV11-1
j_call: TRBJ2-5
clone_size: few
cdr3_nt: TGTGCCAGCAGCCCCGGACAGGGGCAAGAGACCCAGTACTTC
cdr3_aa: CASSPGQGQETQYF

d_call: TRBD1
v_call: TRBV25-1
j_call: TRBJ2-7
clone_size: .
cdr3_nt: TGTGCCAGCAGTGAATGGGTGCCGGGACAGGCCTCCTACGAGCAGTACTTC
cdr3_aa: CASSEWVPGQASYEQYF

d_call: .
v_call: TRBV5-4
j_call: TRBJ2-1
clone_size: .
cdr3_nt: TGTGCCAGCAGCTCTTCCCTTGACAGGTCCCTGGGCAATGAGCAGTTCTTC
cdr3_aa: CASSSSLDRSLGNEQFF

d_call: .
v_call: TRBV4-1
j_call: TRBJ1-1
clone_size: .
cdr3_nt: TGCGCCAGCAGCCAAGAGACAGCGAACACTGAAGCTTTCTTT
cdr3_aa: CASSQETANTEAFF

d_call: TRBD1
v_call: TRBV6-5
j_call: TRBJ2-7
clone_size: .
cdr3_nt: TGTGCCACTGGACAGGGGGCCTACGAGCAGTACTTC
cdr3_aa: CATGQGAYEQYF

d_call: .
v_call: TRBV2
j_call: TRBJ1-2
clone_size: .
cdr3_nt: TGTGCCAGCAGTCCTGGGGGGGCATCCTATGGCTACACCTTC
cdr3_aa: CASSPGGASYGYTF

d_call: .
v_call: TRBV6-5
j_call: TRBJ2-1
clone_size: few
cdr3_nt: TGTGCCAGCAGTTACCAGGGGGGTGAGCAGTTCTTC
cdr3_aa: CASSYQGGEQFF